Following are 23 T cell receptor beta chains from one sample sequenced in a study of cytomegalovirus exposure and HLA in healthy donors. The PCR had 60 Vbeta and 13 Jbeta primers. TCRdb's copy holds only in-frame clones and misses some; the assay was immunoSEQ multiplex PCR. The table has around 150,000 clones, about 75% seen once; the top ten hold about 7.6%. Sequencing input: PBMCs. The receptor set was obtained from a woman aged 40-49 years in good health and CMV-seropositive.

This chain links TRBV11-2 with TRBJ2-5, with D maybe TRBD1 (6 bases). Germline CDR1 is SGHAT and CDR2 is FQNNGV. The V end lost 5 bases, the J end lost 5 bases, and 18 bases lay between the germline ends. The CDR3 spans 15 residues. This CDR3 is CASSHRTVQRETQYF. The CDR3, as DNA: TGTGCCAGCAGCCACAGGACAGTTCAGAGGGAGACCCAGTACTTC.

The genes are TRBV7-2 and TRBJ2-5; possible D gene TRBD1, 5 bases. Germline assignment: CDR1 SGHTA and CDR2 FQGNSA. V gave up 2 bases and J gave up 3 bases, with 10 bases separating them. This CDR3 has 14 residues. The DNA for the CDR3 is TGTGCCAGCAGCTTAAGGGGAATTAAAGAGACCCAGTACTTC. Residues: CASSLRGIKETQYF.

The chain uses TRBV2 and TRBJ2-2; 9 bases are shared with TRBD2. Germline V gene data show CDR1 as SNHLY and CDR2 as FYNNEI. The J segment lost 6 bases and the V segment lost 8 bases, leaving 10 bases of the junction unmatched. The CDR3 extends over 15 amino acids. DNA for the CDR3: TGTGCCAGCGGGGGGGCGGGAGGGCCCCCCGGGGAGCTGTTTTTT. Translated: CASGGAGGPPGELFF.

CDR3: CASSPRNREEKLFF. CDR3 in DNA: TGTGCCAGCAGCCCCCGAAATAGGGAGGAAAAACTGTTTTTT. The rearrangement uses TRBV9 and TRBJ1-4, with D unclear. Germline CDR1 is SGDLS and CDR2 is YYNGEE. The V end lost 4 bases, the J end lost 8 bases, and 15 bases lay between the germline ends. The CDR3 has 14 amino acids.

The chain joins TRBV7-3 to TRBJ2-7; tentatively, D is TRBD2 (6 bases). The CDR3 has 13 residues. V gave up 0 bases and J gave up 6 bases, with 9 bases separating them. Germline V gives CDR1 SGHTA, CDR2 FQGTGA. CDR3 protein: CASSLTVGGEQYF. CDR3 in DNA: TGTGCCAGCAGCTTAACGGTCGGGGGCGAGCAGTACTTC.

This rearrangement joins TRBV4-3 to TRBJ2-3, with 7 bases lining up with TRBD2. The CDR3 sequence is 19 residues long. The V gene's germline CDR1 is LGHNA and CDR2 YSLEER. V trimming: 0 bases; J trimming: 6 bases; junction bases outside the gene matches: 18. This chain's CDR3 is CASSQDLGIGRNEKDTQYF. The DNA for the CDR3 is TGCGCCAGCAGCCAAGATTTAGGGATCGGGAGGAACGAAAAGGATACGCAGTATTTT.

This clone has only one observation. The V gene is TRBV4-2, the J gene TRBJ1-1; 8 bases are shared with TRBD1. Germline V gives CDR1 LGHNA, CDR2 YNFKEQ. The CDR3 extends over 12 amino acids. Losses at the gene ends were 1 base for V and 9 bases for J; bases not matched to a gene: 1. CDR3: CASSQGRGQAFF. For the CDR3, the DNA is TGTGCCAGCAGCCAAGGCAGGGGGCAAGCTTTCTTT.

The chain is built from TRBV28 and TRBJ2-7; 9 nucleotides line up with TRBD2. Germline V lookup: CDR1 MDHEN, CDR2 SYDVKM. The ends lost 8 bases at V and 0 bases at J; junction bases unmatched: 11. CDR3 length equals 16 residues. Written as DNA, the CDR3 is TGTGCCAGCGGGCTAGCGGGAATACTTAGCTCCTACGAGCAGTACTTC. Its protein product is CASGLAGILSSYEQYF.

This clone was recorded once. The chain is built from TRBV7-2 and TRBJ2-5, with TRBD1 matching 7 bases. J was trimmed by 1 base and V by 5 bases; bases with no gene match: 7. The CDR3 is made up of 15 amino acids. Germline V gene sequence: CDR1 SGHTA, CDR2 FQGNSA. The CDR3 protein is CASSPRTGSQETQYF. CDR3 nucleotides: TGTGCCAGCAGCCCAAGGACAGGTTCCCAAGAGACCCAGTACTTC.

V usage is TRBV27 and J usage is TRBJ2-3; 12 nucleotides line up with TRBD2. Germline V gene lookup returns CDR1 MNHEY and CDR2 SMNVEV (reference sequence). This CDR3 spans 16 amino acids. With 2 bases clipped from V and 6 bases from J, the junction kept 6 bases outside the gene matches. In DNA, the CDR3 is TGTGCCAGCAGTTTACTCCTAGCGGGAGGGGGGGATACGCAGTATTTT. Protein sequence: CASSLLLAGGGDTQYF.

This clone has only a few counts. The V call is TRBV10-2, the J call TRBJ1-2; a possible D gene is TRBD1 (5 bases). V was cut by 4 bases and J by 4 bases, with 10 bases left in between. The CDR3 consists of 13 residues. Germline V lookup: CDR1 WSHSY, CDR2 SAAADI. For the CDR3, the DNA is TGCGCCAGCAGTGGGGGCATGGGCTATGGCTACACCTTC. Translation: CASSGGMGYGYTF.

The J gene is TRBJ1-6, the V gene TRBV10-3; no reliable D call. Trimming pared 6 bases from V and 7 bases from J, leaving 10 bases between. The CDR3 totals 13 residues. Germline CDR1 is ENHRY and CDR2 is SYGVKD. CDR3 residues: CAIRAWENSPLHF. The CDR3 nucleotides read TGTGCCATCAGGGCGTGGGAGAATTCACCCCTCCACTTT.

The V call is TRBV19, the J call TRBJ1-5; D not certain. V lost 4 bases and J lost 4, with 8 bases in between. The CDR3 totals 13 residues. CDR1 is LNHDA, CDR2 SQIVND, per germline (reference sequence). The CDR3 sequence is CASSNSRNQPQHF. In nucleotides, the CDR3 is TGTGCCAGTAGTAACAGCCGAAATCAGCCCCAGCATTTT. The full variable domain, with the rest looked up from reference TRBV19 and TRBJ1-5, is DGGITQSPKYLFRKEGQNVTLSCEQNLNHDAMYWYRQDPGQGLRLIYYSQIVNDFQKGDIAEGYSVSREKKESFPLTVTSAQKNPTAFYLCASSNSRNQPQHFGDGTRLSIL.

The gene calls are TRBV7-9 and TRBJ2-5, with 7 bases that match TRBD2. The germline CDR1 and CDR2 sequences are SEHNR and FQNEAQ (reference sequence). This CDR3 contains 14 residues. V was pared by 4 bases and J by 4 bases, with 6 bases of the junction left unmatched. CDR3 in amino acids: CASSSTSWGETQYF. DNA of the CDR3: TGTGCCAGCAGCTCGACTAGCTGGGGAGAGACCCAGTACTTC.

The rearrangement joins TRBV6-5 to TRBJ1-1; no reliable D call. Germline assignment: CDR1 MNHEY and CDR2 SVGAGI. The CDR3 runs to 13 residues. V was shortened by 6 bases and J by 0 bases, with 8 bases between the two germline ends. CDR3 region: CASSLLMNTEAFF. CDR3 in DNA: TGTGCCAGCAGCTTACTAATGAACACTGAAGCTTTCTTT.

V is TRBV29-1 and J is TRBJ1-5; 8 nucleotides align to TRBD1. The V and J ends lost 6 bases and 4 bases, in that order; junction bases with no gene match: 5. Looked up from germline, CDR1 is SQVTM and CDR2 is ANQGSEA. The CDR3 runs to 13 residues. CDR3 nucleotide sequence: TGCAGCGTAGTGACAGGGGAAAATCAGCCCCAGCATTTT. Protein product: CSVVTGENQPQHF.

The chain employs TRBV5-1 and TRBJ1-5, with 11 bases identical to TRBD1. The CDR3 covers 15 residues. V was pared by 3 bases and J by 4 bases, with 3 bases of the junction left unmatched. The germline V gene encodes CDR1 SGHRS and CDR2 YFSETQ. In DNA form, the CDR3 reads TGCGCCAGCAGCTGGGGGACAGGGGGTAATCAGCCCCAGCATTTT. As protein: CASSWGTGGNQPQHF.

The chain is built from TRBV2 and TRBJ2-2; no firm D call. CDR1 and CDR2 from the germline V gene are SNHLY and FYNNEI. V was pared by 1 base and J by 7 bases, with 10 bases between. CDR3 size: 14 residues. CDR3 amino acids: CASSEEADGGELFF. The CDR3, as DNA: TGTGCCAGCAGTGAAGAGGCGGATGGCGGGGAGCTGTTTTTT.

The genes are TRBV19 and TRBJ2-3; 10 bases match TRBD1. Trimming took 9 bases from V and 6 from J; bases not matched to a gene: 12. The CDR3 sequence is 15 residues long. Germline V gene data show CDR1 as LNHDA and CDR2 as SQIVND (reference sequence). CDR3 sequence: CASSRDRGFTDTQYF. CDR3 bases: TGTGCCAGCAGCCGGGACAGGGGCTTCACGGATACGCAGTATTTT.

The gene calls are TRBV11-2 and TRBJ2-7; TRBD1 matches at 7 bases. CDR3 size: 16 residues. The germline V gene has CDR1 SGHAT and CDR2 FQNNGV. V dropped 5 bases and J dropped 9; count of bases not matched to a gene: 19. The CDR3 loop reads CASSARLRDRDLGQYF. In nucleotides, the CDR3 is TGTGCCAGCAGCGCACGCCTCCGGGACAGAGACCTGGGGCAGTACTTC.

V and J are TRBV15 and TRBJ2-7; D not certain. Germline V lookup: CDR1 LNHNV, CDR2 YYDKDF (reference sequence). V was pared by 4 bases and J by 2 bases, with 9 bases between. This CDR3 comprises 13 residues. Here the CDR3 reads CATSIQTTYEQYF. CDR3 nucleotides: TGTGCCACCAGCATACAGACCACCTACGAGCAGTACTTC.

This chain connects TRBV6-1 to TRBJ1-5; no definite D call. V was trimmed by 8 bases and J by 5 bases, leaving 13 bases between them. This CDR3 comprises 13 residues. CDR1 MNHNS and CDR2 SASEGT come from the germline V gene. The CDR3 region is CASDYSLYQPQHF. Written as DNA, the CDR3 is TGTGCCAGCGATTACAGTCTCTATCAGCCCCAGCATTTT.

The chain recombines TRBV9 with TRBJ2-7; 13 bases align to TRBD2. The CDR3 runs 19 residues. Germline lookup yields CDR1 SGDLS and CDR2 YYNGEE. Trimming cost V 4 bases and J 1 base; bases outside gene matches: 14. DNA for the CDR3: TGTGCCAGCAGCACTCACGCCGGGACTAGCGGGACGTCGTCCTACGAGCAGTACTTC. It specifies CASSTHAGTSGTSSYEQYF.